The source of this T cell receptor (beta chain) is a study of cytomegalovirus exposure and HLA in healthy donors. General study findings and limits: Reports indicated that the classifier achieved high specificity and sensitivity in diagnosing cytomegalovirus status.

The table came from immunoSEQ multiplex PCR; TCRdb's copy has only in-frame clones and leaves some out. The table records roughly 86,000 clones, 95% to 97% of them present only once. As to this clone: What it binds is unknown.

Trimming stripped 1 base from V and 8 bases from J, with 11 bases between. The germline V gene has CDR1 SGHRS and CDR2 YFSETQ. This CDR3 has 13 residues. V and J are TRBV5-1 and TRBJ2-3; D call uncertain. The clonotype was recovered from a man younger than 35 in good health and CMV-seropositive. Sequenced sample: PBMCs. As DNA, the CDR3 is TGCGCCAGCAGCTTGCAGCCGACGGGTACGCAGTATTTT. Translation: CASSLQPTGTQYF.